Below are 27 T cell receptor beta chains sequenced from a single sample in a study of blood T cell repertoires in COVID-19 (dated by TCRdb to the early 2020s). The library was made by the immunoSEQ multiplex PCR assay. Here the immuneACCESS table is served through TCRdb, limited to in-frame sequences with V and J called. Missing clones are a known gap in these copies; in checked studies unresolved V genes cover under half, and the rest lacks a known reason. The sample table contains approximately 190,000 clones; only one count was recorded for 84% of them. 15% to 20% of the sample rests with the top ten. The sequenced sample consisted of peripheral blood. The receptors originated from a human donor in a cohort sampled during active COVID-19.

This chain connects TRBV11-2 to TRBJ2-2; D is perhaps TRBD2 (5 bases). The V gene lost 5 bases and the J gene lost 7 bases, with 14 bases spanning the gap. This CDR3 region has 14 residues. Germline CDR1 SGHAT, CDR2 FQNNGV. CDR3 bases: TGTGCCAGCAGCCCAAGGACTGGAGGCGGGGAGCTGTTTTTT. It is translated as CASSPRTGGGELFF. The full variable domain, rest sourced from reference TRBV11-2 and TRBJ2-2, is EAGVAQSPRYKIIEKRQSVAFWCNPISGHATLYWYQQILGQGPKLLIQFQNNGVVDDSQLPKDRFSAERLKGVDSTLKIQPAKLEDSAVYLCASSPRTGGGELFFGEGSRLTVL.

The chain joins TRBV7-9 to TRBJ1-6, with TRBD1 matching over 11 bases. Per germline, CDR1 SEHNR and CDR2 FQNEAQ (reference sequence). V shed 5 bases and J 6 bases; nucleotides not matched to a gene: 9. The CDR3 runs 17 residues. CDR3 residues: CASSSLRTGGINSPLHF. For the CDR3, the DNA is TGTGCCAGCAGCAGCTTAAGGACAGGGGGCATTAATTCACCCCTCCACTTT.

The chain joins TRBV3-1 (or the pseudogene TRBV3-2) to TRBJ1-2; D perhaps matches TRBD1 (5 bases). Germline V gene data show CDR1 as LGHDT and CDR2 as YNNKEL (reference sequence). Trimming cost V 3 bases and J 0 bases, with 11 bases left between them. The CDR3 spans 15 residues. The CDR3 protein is CASSQQGLANYGYTF. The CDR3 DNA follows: TGTGCCAGCAGCCAGCAGGGACTAGCTAACTATGGCTACACCTTC.

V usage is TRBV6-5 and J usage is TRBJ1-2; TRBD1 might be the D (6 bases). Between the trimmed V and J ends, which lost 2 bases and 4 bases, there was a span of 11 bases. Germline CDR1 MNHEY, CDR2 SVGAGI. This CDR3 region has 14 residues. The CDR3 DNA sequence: TGTGCCAGCAGTTACGGTACAGGGAGCTATGGCTACACCTTC. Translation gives CASSYGTGSYGYTF.

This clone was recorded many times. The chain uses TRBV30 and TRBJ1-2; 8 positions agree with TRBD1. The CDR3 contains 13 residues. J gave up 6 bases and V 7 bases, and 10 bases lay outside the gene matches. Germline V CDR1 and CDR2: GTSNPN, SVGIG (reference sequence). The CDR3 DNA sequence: TGTGCCTCCGGGGCACAGGGGGGGAATGGCTACACCTTC. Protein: CASGAQGGNGYTF.

The CDR3 sequence: CASSLGQGAQPQHF. The CDR3 bases are TGTGCCAGCAGTTTGGGACAGGGGGCTCAGCCCCAGCATTTT. The genes are TRBV27 and TRBJ1-5; 12 bases are a match to TRBD1. With 3 bases clipped from V and 6 bases from J, the junction kept 0 bases outside the gene matches. Germline V gene sequence: CDR1 MNHEY, CDR2 SMNVEV (reference sequence). There are 14 residues in the CDR3.

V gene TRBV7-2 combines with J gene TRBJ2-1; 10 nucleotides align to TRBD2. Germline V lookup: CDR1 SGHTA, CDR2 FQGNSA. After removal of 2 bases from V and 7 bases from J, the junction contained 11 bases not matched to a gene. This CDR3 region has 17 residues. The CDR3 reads CASSLSPPSGGSNEQFF. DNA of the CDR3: TGTGCCAGCAGCTTATCCCCACCTAGCGGGGGATCGAATGAGCAGTTCTTC.

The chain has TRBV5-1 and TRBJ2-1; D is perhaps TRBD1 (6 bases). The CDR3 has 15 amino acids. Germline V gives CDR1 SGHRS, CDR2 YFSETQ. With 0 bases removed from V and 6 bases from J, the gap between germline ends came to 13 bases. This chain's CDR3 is CASSLALTGSNEQFF. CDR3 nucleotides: TGCGCCAGCAGCTTGGCCTTAACAGGGAGCAATGAGCAGTTCTTC.

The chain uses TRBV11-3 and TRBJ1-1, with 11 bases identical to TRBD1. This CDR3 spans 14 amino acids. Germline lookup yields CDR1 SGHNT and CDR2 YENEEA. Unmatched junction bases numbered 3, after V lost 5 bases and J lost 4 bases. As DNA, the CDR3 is TGTGCCAGCAGCGAGGGGACAGGGGGCACTGAAGCTTTCTTT. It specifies CASSEGTGGTEAFF. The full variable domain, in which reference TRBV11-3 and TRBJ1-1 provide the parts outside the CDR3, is EAGVVQSPRYKIIEKKQPVAFWCNPISGHNTLYWYLQNLGQGPELLIRYENEEAVDDSQLPKDRFSAERLKGVDSTLKIQPAELGDSAVYLCASSEGTGGTEAFFGQGTRLTVV.

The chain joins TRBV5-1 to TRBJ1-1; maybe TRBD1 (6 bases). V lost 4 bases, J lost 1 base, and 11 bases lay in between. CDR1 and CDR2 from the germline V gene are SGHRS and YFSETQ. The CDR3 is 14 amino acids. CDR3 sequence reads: CASSTGQWNTEAFF. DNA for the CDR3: TGCGCCAGCAGCACCGGACAGTGGAACACTGAAGCTTTCTTT.

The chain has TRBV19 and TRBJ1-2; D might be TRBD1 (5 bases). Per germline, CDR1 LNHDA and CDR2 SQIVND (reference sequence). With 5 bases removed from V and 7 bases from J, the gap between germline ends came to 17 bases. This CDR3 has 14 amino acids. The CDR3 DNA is TGTGCCAGTAGTCCAGGGCCCGTGGTTACTGGCTACACCTTC. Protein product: CASSPGPVVTGYTF.

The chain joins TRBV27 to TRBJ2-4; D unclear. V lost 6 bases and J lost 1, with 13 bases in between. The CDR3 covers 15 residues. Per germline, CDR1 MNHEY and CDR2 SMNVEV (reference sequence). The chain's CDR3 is CASSADALAKNIQYF. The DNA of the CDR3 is TGTGCCAGCAGCGCGGATGCCTTGGCCAAAAACATTCAGTACTTC.

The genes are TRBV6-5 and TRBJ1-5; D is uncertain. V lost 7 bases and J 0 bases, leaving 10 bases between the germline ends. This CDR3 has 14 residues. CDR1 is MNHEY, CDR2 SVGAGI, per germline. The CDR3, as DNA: TGTGCCAGCAAGCCAGGCAATAGCAATCAGCCCCAGCATTTT. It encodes CASKPGNSNQPQHF.

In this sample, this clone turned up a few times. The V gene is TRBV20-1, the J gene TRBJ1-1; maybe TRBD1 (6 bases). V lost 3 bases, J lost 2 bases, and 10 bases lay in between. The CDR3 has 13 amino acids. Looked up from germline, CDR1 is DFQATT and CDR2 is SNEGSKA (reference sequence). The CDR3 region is CSASRGGNTEAFF. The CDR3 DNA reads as TGCAGTGCTAGTAGGGGGGGAAACACTGAAGCTTTCTTT.

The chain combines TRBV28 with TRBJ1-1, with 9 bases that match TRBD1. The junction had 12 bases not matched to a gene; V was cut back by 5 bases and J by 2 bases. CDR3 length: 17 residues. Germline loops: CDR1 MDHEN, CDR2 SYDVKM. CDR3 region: CASSRGDRVYDNTEAFF. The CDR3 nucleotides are TGTGCCAGCAGTCGCGGGGACAGGGTGTACGACAACACTGAAGCTTTCTTT.

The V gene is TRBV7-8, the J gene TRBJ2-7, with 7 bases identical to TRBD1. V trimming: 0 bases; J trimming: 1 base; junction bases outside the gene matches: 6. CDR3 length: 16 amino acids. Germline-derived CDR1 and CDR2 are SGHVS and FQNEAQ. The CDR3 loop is CASSLAIGQVSYEQYV. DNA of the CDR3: TGTGCCAGCAGCTTAGCCATAGGACAGGTATCCTACGAGCAGTACGTC.

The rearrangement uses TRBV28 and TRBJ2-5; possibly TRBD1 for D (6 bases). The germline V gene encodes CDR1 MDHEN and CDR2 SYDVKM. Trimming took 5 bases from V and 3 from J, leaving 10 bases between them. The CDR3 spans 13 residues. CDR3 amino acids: CASSLHREETQYF. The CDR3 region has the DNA TGTGCCAGCAGTCTTCACAGGGAAGAGACCCAGTACTTC.

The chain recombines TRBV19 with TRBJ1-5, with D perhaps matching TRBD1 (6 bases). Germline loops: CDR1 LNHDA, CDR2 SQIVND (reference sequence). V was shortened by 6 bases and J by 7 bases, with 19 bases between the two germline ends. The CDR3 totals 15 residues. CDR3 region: CASRPGVGVGQPQHF. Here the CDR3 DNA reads TGTGCCAGTAGGCCAGGGGTTGGTGTTGGACAGCCCCAGCATTTT.

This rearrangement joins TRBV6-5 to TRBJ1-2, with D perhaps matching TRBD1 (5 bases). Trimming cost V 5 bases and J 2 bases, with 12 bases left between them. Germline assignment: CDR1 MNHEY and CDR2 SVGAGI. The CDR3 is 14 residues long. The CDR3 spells CASSRGTENYGYTF. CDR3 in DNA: TGTGCCAGCAGTCGGGGGACGGAGAACTATGGCTACACCTTC.

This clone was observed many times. CDR3 nucleotides: TGTGCCAGTAGTATCAGGGATTCACCCCTCCACTTT. The encoded protein is CASSIRDSPLHF. The chain joins TRBV19 to TRBJ1-6, with D maybe TRBD1 (5 bases). The CDR3 is 12 amino acids. V shed 3 bases and J shed 8 bases, with 5 bases lying between them. From germline, CDR1 is LNHDA and CDR2 SQIVND (reference sequence).

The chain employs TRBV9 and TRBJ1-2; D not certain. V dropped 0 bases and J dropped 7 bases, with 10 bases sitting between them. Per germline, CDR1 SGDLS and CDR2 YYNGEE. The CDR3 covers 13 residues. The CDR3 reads CASSVDVGSGYTF. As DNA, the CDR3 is TGTGCCAGCAGCGTAGACGTGGGCTCTGGCTACACCTTC.

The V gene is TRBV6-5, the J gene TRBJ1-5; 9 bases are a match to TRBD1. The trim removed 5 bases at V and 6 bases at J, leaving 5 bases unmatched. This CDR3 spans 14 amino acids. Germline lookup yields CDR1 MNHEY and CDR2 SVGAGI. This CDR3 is CASSTGQGFQPQHF. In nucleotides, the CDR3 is TGTGCCAGCAGTACGGGACAGGGATTTCAGCCCCAGCATTTT.

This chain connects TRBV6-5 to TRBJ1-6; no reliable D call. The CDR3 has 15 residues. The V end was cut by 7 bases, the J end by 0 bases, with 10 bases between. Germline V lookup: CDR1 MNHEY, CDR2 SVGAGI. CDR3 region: CASTSDSSYNSPLHF. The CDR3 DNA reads TGTGCCAGCACCTCGGACTCCTCCTATAATTCACCCCTCCACTTT.

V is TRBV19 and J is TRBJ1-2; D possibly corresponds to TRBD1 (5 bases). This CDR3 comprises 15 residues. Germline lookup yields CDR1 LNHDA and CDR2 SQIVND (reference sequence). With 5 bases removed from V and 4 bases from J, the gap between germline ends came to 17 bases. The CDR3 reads CASSSQVSSFYGYTF. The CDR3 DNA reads TGTGCCAGTAGTTCACAGGTTTCCTCATTCTATGGCTACACCTTC.

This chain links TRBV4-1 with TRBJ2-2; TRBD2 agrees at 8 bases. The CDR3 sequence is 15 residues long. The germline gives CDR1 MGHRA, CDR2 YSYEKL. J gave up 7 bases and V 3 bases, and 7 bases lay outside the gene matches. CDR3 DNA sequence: TGCGCCAGCAGCCATCCCGGGACTAGTGTCGGGGAGCTGTTTTTT. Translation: CASSHPGTSVGELFF.

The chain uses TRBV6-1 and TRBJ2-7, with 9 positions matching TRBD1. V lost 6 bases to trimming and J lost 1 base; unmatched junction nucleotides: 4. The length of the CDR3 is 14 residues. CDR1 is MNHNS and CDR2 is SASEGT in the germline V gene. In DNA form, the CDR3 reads TGTGCCAGCAGGCGCGGACAGGGGTCCTACGAGCAGTACGTC. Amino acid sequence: CASRRGQGSYEQYV.

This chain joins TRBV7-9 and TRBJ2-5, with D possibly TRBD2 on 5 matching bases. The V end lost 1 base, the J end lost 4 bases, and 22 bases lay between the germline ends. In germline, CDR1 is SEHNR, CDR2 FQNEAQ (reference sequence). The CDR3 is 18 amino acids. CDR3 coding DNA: TGTGCCAGCAGCTTAGGGGTAGAGCGTGGGAGCGGAGGAGAGACCCAGTACTTC. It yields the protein CASSLGVERGSGGETQYF.